The 29 T cell receptor beta chains listed next were all sequenced from one sample in a study of blood T cell repertoires in COVID-19. Measured with immunoSEQ multiplex PCR; TCRdb has only the in-frame clones, and not every one. The sample carries 150,000 to 200,000 clones, roughly 89% recorded once. Specimen: peripheral blood. Source of these receptors: an older woman with COVID-19, enrolled during active disease.

The rearrangement links TRBV3-1 (or the pseudogene TRBV3-2) to TRBJ2-1, with TRBD2 matching 10 bases. V was clipped by 7 bases and J by 4 bases; unmatched bases: 4. Looked up from germline, CDR1 is LGHDT and CDR2 is YNNKEL (reference sequence). The CDR3 spans 14 residues. CDR3 loop: CASKTSGTYNEQFF. The DNA of the CDR3 is TGTGCCAGCAAAACTAGCGGGACATACAATGAGCAGTTCTTC.

The gene calls are TRBV5-1 and TRBJ1-5, with a weak D call TRBD1 (6 bases). The CDR3 has 16 residues. The ends were cut back, 4 bases at V and 2 bases at J, with 16 bases in the middle. The germline CDR1 and CDR2 sequences are SGHRS and YFSETQ. The CDR3 coding sequence is TGCGCCAGCAGCCCGAGTGGGGGCGATGGCAATCAGCCCCAGCATTTT. The encoded protein is CASSPSGGDGNQPQHF.

V is TRBV3-1 (or the pseudogene TRBV3-2) and J is TRBJ1-1; D is possibly TRBD1 (6 bases). This CDR3 region has 16 residues. Trimming stripped 6 bases from V and 5 bases from J, with 22 bases between. Germline CDR1 and CDR2: LGHDT and YNNKEL (reference sequence). The CDR3 protein is CASRATGLTYGTEAFF. CDR3 sequence (DNA): TGTGCCAGCAGAGCGACAGGCCTGACATACGGTACTGAAGCTTTCTTT.

The CDR3 nucleotides are TGTGCCAGCATGGCGGGCTCGGACACCGGGGAGCTGTTTTTT. Translating gives CASMAGSDTGELFF. The V and J genes are TRBV2 and TRBJ2-2; perhaps TRBD2 as D (5 bases). Per germline, CDR1 SNHLY and CDR2 FYNNEI. V was shortened by 7 bases and J by 3 bases, with 12 bases between the two germline ends. There are 14 residues in the CDR3.

A note on this clone: At one of its ends the junction is not consistent with the germline gene, which may arise from a read error. The genes are TRBV7-2 and TRBJ1-3; maybe TRBD1 (5 bases). The CDR3 has 13 residues. Germline V gene lookup returns CDR1 SGHTA and CDR2 FQGNSA. In DNA, the CDR3 is TGCGGTAAAGGGGTCCACTCTGGAAACACCATATATTTT. Protein: CGKGVHSGNTIYF. The whole variable domain, remainder taken from reference TRBV7-2 and TRBJ1-3, is GAGVSQSPSNKVTEKGKDVELRCDPISGHTALYWYRQSLGQGLEFLIYFQGNSAPDKSGLPSDRFSAERTGGSVSTLTIQRTQQEDSAVYLCGKGVHSGNTIYFGEGSWLTVV.

The V call is TRBV29-1, the J call TRBJ1-6; unclear D gene. The CDR3 runs to 17 residues. The germline gives CDR1 SQVTM, CDR2 ANQGSEA. Trimming cost V 5 bases and J 0 bases, with 17 bases left between them. CDR3 DNA: TGCAGCGTTATCCGTTTAGGTAGGAGCTCCTATAATTCACCCCTCCACTTT. It translates to CSVIRLGRSSYNSPLHF.

This sequence joins TRBV6-5 and TRBJ2-7, with 8 bases aligning to TRBD1. Germline-derived CDR1 and CDR2 are MNHEY and SVGAGI. The CDR3 is made up of 14 amino acids. The ends lost 6 bases at V and 0 bases at J; junction bases unmatched: 4. The CDR3 sequence is CASRRDRSSYEQYF. The CDR3 coding sequence is TGTGCCAGCAGGCGGGACAGGAGCTCCTACGAGCAGTACTTC.

The V gene is TRBV3-1 (or the pseudogene TRBV3-2), the J gene TRBJ2-2; 8 bases fit TRBD1. Germline CDR1 and CDR2: LGHDT and YNNKEL (reference sequence). V was clipped by 2 bases and J by 7 bases; unmatched bases: 3. The CDR3 length is 14 residues. CDR3 nucleotide sequence: TGTGCCAGCAGCCAACAGGGGGCTGGCGGGGAGCTGTTTTTT. Its translation: CASSQQGAGGELFF.

V usage is TRBV14 and J usage is TRBJ1-5; no firm D call. The CDR3 runs to 13 residues. Trimming pared 1 base from V and 9 bases from J, leaving 10 bases between. CDR1 SGHDN and CDR2 FVKESK come from the germline V gene. The CDR3 is CASSQVGVGPQHF. The CDR3 DNA follows: TGTGCCAGCAGCCAAGTGGGAGTGGGGCCCCAGCATTTT.

J is TRBJ1-4 and V is TRBV5-4, with 7 positions matching TRBD1. CDR1 and CDR2 (germline): SGHNT, YYREEE (reference sequence). This CDR3 comprises 13 residues. With 3 bases clipped from V and 13 bases from J, the junction kept 9 bases outside the gene matches. The CDR3 protein is CASSSQSDRRLFF. The CDR3 DNA reads as TGTGCCAGCAGCTCACAATCGGACAGGCGACTGTTTTTT. The full variable domain, with the rest looked up from reference TRBV5-4 and TRBJ1-4, is ETGVTQSPTHLIKTRGQQVTLRCSSQSGHNTVSWYQQALGQGPQFIFQYYREEENGRGNFPPRFSGLQFPNYSSELNVNALELDDSALYLCASSSQSDRRLFFGSGTQLSVL.

This clone was counted a single time. The gene calls are TRBV2 and TRBJ1-1; TRBD1 matches 8 bases. The CDR3 contains 14 residues. Germline-derived CDR1 and CDR2 are SNHLY and FYNNEI. The V segment lost 5 bases and the J segment 4 bases; nucleotides outside the gene matches: 6. This CDR3 is CASSRQGRVTEAFF. CDR3 DNA sequence: TGTGCCAGCAGTCGACAGGGGAGGGTCACTGAAGCTTTCTTT.

The chain links TRBV20-1 to TRBJ2-2, with D uncertain. CDR1 and CDR2 (germline): DFQATT, SNEGSKA (reference sequence). The CDR3 consists of 11 residues. Trimming cost V 5 bases and J 4 bases, with 5 bases left between them. CDR3 protein: CSAYSTGELFF. The DNA for the CDR3 is TGCAGTGCTTACTCCACCGGGGAGCTGTTTTTT.

V gene TRBV24-1 combines with J gene TRBJ2-1; D possibly corresponds to TRBD1 (5 bases). The V gene's germline CDR1 is KGHDR and CDR2 SFDVKD. V was cut by 3 bases and J by 1 base, with 6 bases left in between. The CDR3 length is 14 residues. The CDR3 DNA reads as TGTGCCACCAGTGATGCAGGGTCCTACAATGAGCAGTTCTTC. The encoded protein is CATSDAGSYNEQFF.

In DNA, the CDR3 is TGTGCCAGCAGTAGACTAGCGGGAAACTACGAGCAGTACTTC. The encoded protein is CASSRLAGNYEQYF. This chain joins TRBV7-9 and TRBJ2-7; 11 nucleotides line up with TRBD2. CDR3 size: 14 residues. V was clipped by 6 bases and J by 3 bases; unmatched bases: 4. Looked up from germline, CDR1 is SEHNR and CDR2 is FQNEAQ (reference sequence).

The genes are TRBV4-1 and TRBJ2-7; D uncertain. This CDR3 region has 16 residues. V lost 0 bases and J lost 3, with 15 bases in between. The germline V gene has CDR1 MGHRA and CDR2 YSYEKL. CDR3: CASSQDFPSNNYEQYF. CDR3 DNA sequence: TGCGCCAGCAGCCAAGATTTCCCTTCTAATAACTACGAGCAGTACTTC.

This sequence joins TRBV19 and TRBJ1-5; D is possibly TRBD1 (6 bases). Germline V lookup: CDR1 LNHDA, CDR2 SQIVND (reference sequence). V was shortened by 7 bases and J by 4 bases, with 11 bases between the two germline ends. The CDR3 totals 13 residues. This CDR3 is CASTRQVNQPQHF. The CDR3 DNA is TGTGCCAGTACCCGACAGGTAAATCAGCCCCAGCATTTT.

This chain joins TRBV5-1 and TRBJ2-2; 9 bases map to TRBD2. The CDR3 consists of 15 residues. Germline lookup yields CDR1 SGHRS and CDR2 YFSETQ. The V gene end was trimmed by 2 bases and the J gene end by 6 bases; junction bases not matched to a gene: 5. The CDR3 DNA is TGCGCCAGCAGCTTCGGGCTAGCGGGATCCGGGGAGCTGTTTTTT. Translating it yields CASSFGLAGSGELFF. Together with reference TRBV5-1 and TRBJ2-2, the CDR3 gives the full variable domain: KAGVTQTPRYLIKTRGQQVTLSCSPISGHRSVSWYQQTPGQGLQFLFEYFSETQRNKGNFPGRFSGRQFSNSRSEMNVSTLELGDSALYLCASSFGLAGSGELFFGEGSRLTVL.

The rearrangement uses TRBV10-3 and TRBJ1-1; 7 nucleotides line up with TRBD1. J was trimmed by 1 base and V by 4 bases; bases with no gene match: 0. This CDR3 region has 13 residues. Germline V gives CDR1 ENHRY, CDR2 SYGVKD. DNA of the CDR3: TGTGCCATCAGTGCAGGGGGGAACACTGAAGCTTTCTTT. The encoded protein is CAISAGGNTEAFF.

The chain links TRBV3-1 (or the pseudogene TRBV3-2) to TRBJ2-5, with 10 positions matching TRBD2. Germline V CDR1 and CDR2: LGHDT, YNNKEL (reference sequence). Unmatched junction bases numbered 8, after V lost 4 bases and J lost 3 bases. This CDR3 is built from 16 residues. The CDR3 DNA reads TGTGCCAGCAGCCCTCTGGGAGCGGGAGGGGAAGAGACCCAGTACTTC. Translation gives CASSPLGAGGEETQYF.

V usage is TRBV12-3 or TRBV12-4 and J usage is TRBJ2-7; D might be TRBD2 (5 bases). The CDR3 spans 13 residues. Trimming left V 3 bases short and J 4 bases short, with 10 bases between. This chain's CDR3 is CASSFSGGYEQYF. The CDR3 DNA sequence: TGTGCCAGCAGTTTCAGCGGCGGGTACGAGCAGTACTTC.

V usage is TRBV28 and J usage is TRBJ1-6, with 8 bases identical to TRBD1. Looked up from germline, CDR1 is MDHEN and CDR2 is SYDVKM. The CDR3 extends over 14 amino acids. Trimming removed 7 bases from V and 9 bases from J; junction bases left unmatched: 8. Here the CDR3 reads CASTRDRKSSPLHF. The CDR3 DNA follows: TGTGCCAGCACCCGGGACAGGAAGAGTTCACCCCTCCACTTT.

The chain recombines TRBV11-1 with TRBJ2-5; D may be TRBD1 (7 bases). Germline V lookup: CDR1 SGHAT, CDR2 FQDESV (reference sequence). This CDR3 has 13 residues. V dropped 7 bases and J dropped 1 base, with 10 bases sitting between them. CDR3 sequence (DNA): TGTGCCAGCATGCGGGACAGCCAAGAGACCCAGTACTTC. Protein sequence: CASMRDSQETQYF.

The CDR3 DNA is TGTGCCAGCAGCCAAGTTATGAACACTGAAGCTTTCTTT. Amino acids: CASSQVMNTEAFF. This chain connects TRBV4-2 to TRBJ1-1; D gene uncertain. This CDR3 has 13 residues. V lost 1 base and J 0 bases, leaving 3 bases between the germline ends. The germline CDR1 and CDR2 sequences are LGHNA and YNFKEQ.

This chain joins TRBV2 and TRBJ1-3; a possible D gene is TRBD1 (5 bases). Looked up from germline, CDR1 is SNHLY and CDR2 is FYNNEI. The CDR3 runs to 15 residues. With 5 bases removed from V and 3 bases from J, the gap between germline ends came to 14 bases. CDR3 protein: CASSSGARGGNTIYF. The CDR3 region has the DNA TGTGCCAGCAGTAGCGGGGCGCGTGGTGGAAACACCATATATTTT.

This rearrangement joins TRBV28 to TRBJ1-2; unclear D gene. The CDR3 runs 12 residues. In germline, CDR1 is MDHEN, CDR2 SYDVKM. Trimming left V 5 bases short and J 8 bases short, with 12 bases between. In DNA form, the CDR3 reads TGTGCCAGCAGTACCACATCGGGAGGCTACACCTTC. Translating it yields CASSTTSGGYTF.

The chain uses TRBV7-3 and TRBJ1-2; 9 bases map to TRBD1. The CDR3 totals 15 residues. Trimming cost V 0 bases and J 7 bases; bases outside gene matches: 6. Germline lookup yields CDR1 SGHTA and CDR2 FQGTGA. The CDR3 loop reads CASSLTGTGFFGYTF. CDR3 nucleotides: TGTGCCAGCAGCTTAACCGGGACAGGGTTTTTTGGCTACACCTTC.

The J gene is TRBJ2-7, the V gene TRBV27, with 7 bases identical to TRBD1. From germline, CDR1 is MNHEY and CDR2 SMNVEV (reference sequence). CDR3 size: 15 residues. With V trimmed by 2 bases and J by 0 bases, 4 bases remained unmatched. The CDR3 sequence: CASSLEGDSSYEQYF. In DNA form, the CDR3 reads TGTGCCAGCAGTTTAGAGGGGGACAGCTCCTACGAGCAGTACTTC.

The V call is TRBV5-6, the J call TRBJ1-6; D uncertain. The V end lost 0 bases, the J end lost 9 bases, and 13 bases lay between the germline ends. Germline CDR1 and CDR2: SGHDT and YYEEEE. The CDR3 covers 15 residues. CDR3 amino acids: CASSLDARNGSPLHF. For the CDR3, the DNA is TGTGCCAGCAGCTTGGACGCCCGAAACGGTTCACCCCTCCACTTT.

V and J are TRBV27 and TRBJ1-5; D is undetermined. This CDR3 has 14 residues. Germline assignment: CDR1 MNHEY and CDR2 SMNVEV (reference sequence). The V end lost 5 bases, the J end lost 11 bases, and 19 bases lay between the germline ends. The CDR3 loop is CASSPKTGPGAQHF. CDR3 coding DNA: TGTGCCAGCAGTCCAAAAACGGGTCCGGGAGCCCAGCATTTT.